These 28 T cell receptor beta chains were all obtained from the same sample, sequenced in a study of graft-versus-host responses after intestinal transplantation. The antigens of these receptors remain unknown. TCRdb's table, derived via immunoSEQ multiplex PCR, lists solely in-frame clones and lacks some. In the table there are tens of thousands of clones, roughly 92% of which are singletons. Sequenced material: unstimulated CD4+ T cells sorted from spleen or lymph node cells, taken before intestinal transplant. The receptors come from a human donor who received an intestinal transplant.

The chain has TRBV4-1 and TRBJ2-7; D remains ambiguous. This CDR3 contains 13 residues. V dropped 0 bases and J dropped 3 bases, with 6 bases sitting between them. Germline CDR1 reads MGHRA; CDR2 reads YSYEKL. The CDR3 DNA is TGCGCCAGCAGCCAAGATCAGCGCTACGAGCAGTACTTC. Protein product: CASSQDQRYEQYF.

The chain carries TRBV15 and TRBJ1-5, with a tentative D call TRBD1 (5 bases). V shed 2 bases and J shed 0 bases, with 8 bases lying between them. Germline V CDR1 and CDR2: LNHNV, YYDKDF (reference sequence). CDR3 length: 15 amino acids. The CDR3 DNA reads as TGTGCCACCAGCAGAAACAGGAATAGCAATCAGCCCCAGCATTTT. The encoded protein is CATSRNRNSNQPQHF.

V gene TRBV2 combines with J gene TRBJ1-5; TRBD1 is a possible D gene (6 bases). The CDR3 contains 15 residues. CDR1 and CDR2 (germline): SNHLY, FYNNEI. Trimming removed 6 bases from V and 0 bases from J, with 12 bases in between. Written as DNA, the CDR3 is TGTGCCAGCAGGAGGGACAAGAATAGCAATCAGCCCCAGCATTTT. As protein: CASRRDKNSNQPQHF. The whole variable domain, remainder taken from reference TRBV2 and TRBJ1-5, is EPEVTQTPSHQVTQMGQEVILRCVPISNHLYFYWYRQILGQKVEFLVSFYNNEISEKSEIFDDQFSVERPDGSNFTLKIRSTKLEDSAMYFCASRRDKNSNQPQHFGDGTRLSIL.

The chain is built from TRBV4-3 and TRBJ1-4, with TRBD1 as a possible D gene (5 bases). Germline V gene lookup returns CDR1 LGHNA and CDR2 YSLEER. The CDR3 consists of 15 residues. Trimming removed 0 bases at V and 7 bases at J, with 12 bases between. This CDR3 reads CASSQDLVRAEKLFF. The CDR3 DNA is TGCGCCAGCAGCCAAGATTTGGTCAGGGCTGAAAAACTGTTTTTT.

The genes are TRBV10-3 and TRBJ1-2; D is perhaps TRBD1 (6 bases). Between the trimmed V and J ends, which lost 10 bases and 2 bases, there was a span of 20 bases. The germline V gene encodes CDR1 ENHRY and CDR2 SYGVKD. This CDR3 contains 15 residues. CDR3 in DNA: TGTGCCAGCAGGATACAGGGCCCCGTGAACTATGGCTACACCTTC. It translates to CASRIQGPVNYGYTF.

The chain recombines TRBV7-7 with TRBJ2-5, with 7 bases lining up with TRBD1. CDR1 and CDR2 (germline): SSHAT, FNYEAQ (reference sequence). This CDR3 region has 12 residues. J gave up 2 bases and V 8 bases, and 2 bases lay outside the gene matches. The CDR3 spells CASSQGQETQYF. CDR3 nucleotides: TGTGCCAGCTCACAGGGGCAAGAGACCCAGTACTTC.

The V and J genes are TRBV6-1 and TRBJ2-4; 7 positions agree with TRBD2. With 2 bases clipped from V and 1 base from J, the junction kept 8 bases outside the gene matches. Per the germline V gene, CDR1 is MNHNS and CDR2 is SASEGT. This CDR3 spans 17 amino acids. The CDR3 reads CASSESGLPGAKNIQYF. CDR3 nucleotide sequence: TGTGCCAGCAGTGAATCGGGACTACCAGGGGCCAAAAACATTCAGTACTTC.

The rearrangement uses TRBV7-8 and TRBJ1-3; 9 positions agree with TRBD1. Trimming took 6 bases from V and 0 from J; bases not matched to a gene: 18. Germline V lookup: CDR1 SGHVS, CDR2 FQNEAQ. The CDR3 is 20 residues long. The CDR3, as DNA: TGTGCCAGCAGATACAAACCGGGACAGGGTGGTAGGGACTCTGGAAACACCATATATTTT. Translation: CASRYKPGQGGRDSGNTIYF.

This chain joins TRBV5-1 and TRBJ1-1, with D unclear. This CDR3 region has 15 residues. Looked up from germline, CDR1 is SGHRS and CDR2 is YFSETQ. Trimming left V 4 bases short and J 4 bases short, with 17 bases between. The CDR3 region is CASSLIGVVSTEAFF. The CDR3, as DNA: TGCGCCAGCAGCCTGATCGGGGTGGTGAGCACTGAAGCTTTCTTT.

This chain connects TRBV19 to TRBJ1-1; 7 bases match TRBD1. The CDR3 has 15 amino acids. The V gene's germline CDR1 is LNHDA and CDR2 SQIVND (reference sequence). Germline trimming cut 5 bases from V and 3 bases from J; bases unmatched to any gene: 9. CDR3 DNA: TGTGCCAGTAGTTTAACAGGGGCAGGGTACACTGAAGCTTTCTTT. It specifies CASSLTGAGYTEAFF. Full variable domain (rest looked up from reference TRBV19 and TRBJ1-1): DGGITQSPKYLFRKEGQNVTLSCEQNLNHDAMYWYRQDPGQGLRLIYYSQIVNDFQKGDIAEGYSVSREKKESFPLTVTSAQKNPTAFYLCASSLTGAGYTEAFFGQGTRLTVV.

The chain joins TRBV28 to TRBJ2-5; D is perhaps TRBD1 or TRBD2 (5 bases each). The V gene lost 2 bases and the J gene lost 4 bases, with 23 bases spanning the gap. The CDR3 extends over 18 amino acids. Germline V gene sequence: CDR1 MDHEN, CDR2 SYDVKM. CDR3 in amino acids: CASSLVIGVFLRGETQYF. The CDR3 DNA is TGTGCCAGCAGTTTAGTGATCGGGGTCTTCCTAAGGGGAGAGACCCAGTACTTC.

The V call is TRBV5-1, the J call TRBJ2-3; possibly TRBD1 or TRBD2 for D (5 bases each). The ends were cut back, 1 base at V and 0 bases at J, with 9 bases in the middle. The germline V gene encodes CDR1 SGHRS and CDR2 YFSETQ. The CDR3 contains 15 residues. As DNA, the CDR3 is TGCGCCAGCAGCTTGCGGGGCGGGAGCACAGATACGCAGTATTTT. Amino acid sequence: CASSLRGGSTDTQYF.

This clone was observed once. This chain uses TRBV25-1 with TRBJ2-7, with 9 positions matching TRBD1. Germline values: CDR1 MGHDK, CDR2 SYGVNS. The CDR3 is 13 amino acids. V lost 7 bases and J lost 3; bases outside the gene matches: 4. CDR3 sequence reads: CASIRDRDYEQYF. DNA of the CDR3: TGTGCCAGCATACGGGACAGGGACTACGAGCAGTACTTC.

The chain is built from TRBV29-1 and TRBJ2-7; D is unclear. The germline V gene has CDR1 SQVTM and CDR2 ANQGSEA. The CDR3 consists of 13 residues. The V end was cut by 2 bases, the J end by 0 bases, with 8 bases between. CDR3 sequence: CSVEQRSSYEQYF. Here the CDR3 DNA reads TGCAGCGTTGAACAGCGAAGCTCCTACGAGCAGTACTTC.

CDR3 sequence (DNA): TGTGCCAGCAGCCCACCGGACAGAATCTATGGCTACACCTTC. Translation: CASSPPDRIYGYTF. The chain has TRBV5-6 and TRBJ1-2, with a weak D call TRBD1 (6 bases). Deletions cut 4 bases from V and 4 bases from J, with 14 bases between. The germline CDR1 and CDR2 sequences are SGHDT and YYEEEE. The CDR3 is 14 amino acids.

The chain recombines TRBV2 with TRBJ2-7; D might be TRBD1 or TRBD2, each matching 6 bases. The germline CDR1 and CDR2 sequences are SNHLY and FYNNEI. The CDR3 is 15 residues long. The germline V and J ends were trimmed by 11 bases and 3 bases, with 23 bases remaining between them. DNA for the CDR3: TGTGCCTACAGGGCGACTTGGACTACCCACTACGAGCAGTACTTC. It encodes CAYRATWTTHYEQYF.

The chain has TRBV9 and TRBJ2-3, with 9 bases matching TRBD2. J lost 0 bases, V lost 1 base, and 3 bases had no gene match. The CDR3 contains 16 residues. Per germline, CDR1 SGDLS and CDR2 YYNGEE. This CDR3 is CASSVMSGRSTDTQYF. The CDR3 DNA is TGTGCCAGCAGCGTAATGAGCGGGAGGAGCACAGATACGCAGTATTTT.

This rearrangement joins TRBV28 to TRBJ1-6, with D maybe TRBD1 (6 bases). CDR3 size: 15 residues. Deletions cut 6 bases from V and 7 bases from J, with 16 bases between. The germline V gene has CDR1 MDHEN and CDR2 SYDVKM. CDR3 loop: CASSYPGQRNSPLHF. The CDR3 DNA reads as TGTGCCAGCAGCTACCCGGGACAACGAAATTCACCCCTCCACTTT.

V usage is TRBV5-1 and J usage is TRBJ2-5; 7 bases map to TRBD1. Judging by the DNA end, TRBJ2-7 fits better; the J call may be wrong. CDR1 and CDR2 from the germline V gene are SGHRS and YFSETQ. The CDR3 contains 15 residues. The CDR3 nucleotides read TGCGCCAGCAGCTCGAAGGGACAGAAGCCCTACGAGCAGTACTTC. Its translation: CASSSKGQKPYEQYF.

The genes are TRBV4-2 and TRBJ2-5, with 7 bases aligning to TRBD1. The CDR3 runs to 17 residues. Losses at the gene ends were 3 bases for V and 2 bases for J; bases not matched to a gene: 12. Germline values: CDR1 LGHNA, CDR2 YNFKEQ. This chain's CDR3 is CASSQGGPGTEQETQYF. CDR3 nucleotides: TGTGCCAGCAGCCAGGGTGGGCCCGGGACAGAGCAAGAGACCCAGTACTTC.

Notes on this clone: At one boundary the junction diverges from the germline segment, which might be a read error. The chain joins TRBV10-2 to TRBJ2-4, with 9 bases identical to TRBD1. CDR1 and CDR2 from the germline V gene are WSHSY and SAAADI. This CDR3 spans 13 amino acids. The CDR3: CASSEAGQGLVGF. CDR3 in DNA: TGCGCCAGCAGTGAGGCCGGACAGGGGTTAGTGGGTTTC.

The chain links TRBV5-4 to TRBJ2-7, with 11 bases fitting TRBD2. V gave up 4 bases and J gave up 4 bases; unmatched junction bases: 4. This CDR3 spans 14 amino acids. Per germline, CDR1 SGHNT and CDR2 YYREEE (reference sequence). The CDR3 sequence is CASSPGLAGYEQYF. The CDR3 DNA is TGTGCCAGCAGCCCCGGACTAGCGGGTTACGAGCAGTACTTC.

V is TRBV11-2 and J is TRBJ1-2, with TRBD1 identical over 8 bases. The CDR3 length is 17 residues. V lost 1 base to trimming and J lost 4 bases; unmatched junction nucleotides: 11. Germline V lookup: CDR1 SGHAT, CDR2 FQNNGV. The CDR3 spells CASSLGATGGEIYGYTF. In nucleotides, the CDR3 is TGTGCCAGCAGCTTAGGGGCAACAGGGGGGGAAATCTATGGCTACACCTTC.

A few counts support this clone. This sequence joins TRBV27 and TRBJ2-7; no reliable D call. The CDR3 totals 16 residues. V was trimmed by 6 bases and J by 7 bases, leaving 25 bases between them. Germline lookup yields CDR1 MNHEY and CDR2 SMNVEV (reference sequence). As DNA, the CDR3 is TGTGCCAGCAGCCAATTGGGGTCTGTGTCAGTGTCAGAGCAGTACTTC. Translating it yields CASSQLGSVSVSEQYF.

This sequence joins TRBV6-5 and TRBJ1-2; 9 nucleotides line up with TRBD1. Germline-derived CDR1 and CDR2 are MNHEY and SVGAGI. Unmatched junction bases numbered 5, after V lost 6 bases and J lost 6 bases. The CDR3 is made up of 13 amino acids. CDR3 in amino acids: CASRGRDRDGYTF. The CDR3 DNA sequence: TGTGCCAGCAGGGGGCGGGACAGGGATGGCTACACCTTC.

The CDR3 bases are TGTGCCAGTAGCCCCACCCATAAATCCTACGAGCAGTACTTC. This translates into CASSPTHKSYEQYF. V usage is TRBV19 and J usage is TRBJ2-7, with no clear D. The germline V gene encodes CDR1 LNHDA and CDR2 SQIVND (reference sequence). The V and J ends lost 6 bases and 1 base respectively, with 13 bases between them. This CDR3 is 14 amino acids long.

This rearrangement joins TRBV11-3 to TRBJ2-3, with 8 bases aligning to TRBD2. CDR1 and CDR2 (germline): SGHNT, YENEEA. The CDR3 is made up of 15 amino acids. Trimming removed 1 base from V and 2 bases from J; junction bases left unmatched: 2. Here the CDR3 DNA reads TGTGCCAGCAGCTTAGGCGGGAGGCCCACAGATACGCAGTATTTT. Its translation is CASSLGGRPTDTQYF.

The V gene is TRBV27, the J gene TRBJ2-3, with 10 bases identical to TRBD2. The CDR3 is made up of 17 amino acids. Germline CDR1 and CDR2: MNHEY and SMNVEV (reference sequence). V trimming: 4 bases; J trimming: 4 bases; junction bases outside the gene matches: 11. In DNA form, the CDR3 reads TGTGCCAGCAGTTCTGAAATACTAGCGGGACTGGCAGATACGCAGTATTTT. Translating it yields CASSSEILAGLADTQYF.